The 8 T cell receptor beta chains given below trace back to one sample, sequenced in a study of CD8+ T cells in alopecia areata. Sequencing relied on a cDNA template that was reverse transcribed from extracted RNA. Clones were sequenced by immunoSEQ multiplex PCR, and TCRdb holds only the in-frame ones, with some missing. In the table there are about 180,000 clones, about 54% of which are singletons. Treatment of the sample: oral pan-JAK inhibitor, 5-10 mg twice daily. This sample comprised CD4+ T cells sorted from blood, obtained at week 56, from a patient treated with tofacitinib. These TCRs come from a human donor with alopecia areata.

The chain recombines TRBV19 with TRBJ2-1; D may match TRBD1 or TRBD2 (5 bases each). Trimming shortened V by 5 bases and J by 9 bases, and 17 bases separated the two germline ends. This CDR3 comprises 14 residues. Germline CDR1 is LNHDA and CDR2 is SQIVND (reference sequence). The DNA of the CDR3 is TGTGCCAGTAGTTATCGGGACGCCAGGGCTGAGCAGTTCTTC. Translating gives CASSYRDARAEQFF. Supplemented by reference TRBV19 and TRBJ2-1, the full variable domain reads DGGITQSPKYLFRKEGQNVTLSCEQNLNHDAMYWYRQDPGQGLRLIYYSQIVNDFQKGDIAEGYSVSREKKESFPLTVTSAQKNPTAFYLCASSYRDARAEQFFGPGTRLTVL.

The genes are TRBV29-1 and TRBJ2-1; 8 nucleotides agree with TRBD2. The germline V gene encodes CDR1 SQVTM and CDR2 ANQGSEA. This CDR3 is built from 16 residues. Trimming at V came to 4 bases and at J to 1 base, leaving 9 bases not matched to a gene. The CDR3 loop reads CSVGPGGGLSYNEQFF. The CDR3 DNA reads as TGCAGCGTTGGACCCGGCGGGGGGTTATCCTACAATGAGCAGTTCTTC.

This sequence joins TRBV19 and TRBJ2-5; 8 bases are shared with TRBD1. This CDR3 contains 14 residues. Germline V gene lookup returns CDR1 LNHDA and CDR2 SQIVND (reference sequence). Trimming removed 6 bases from V and 5 bases from J; junction bases left unmatched: 8. The CDR3 sequence is CASSSRGRRETQYF. The CDR3 nucleotides read TGTGCCAGTAGCTCCAGGGGGCGCAGGGAGACCCAGTACTTC.

This clone was recorded a few times. The chain links TRBV6-5 to TRBJ1-1; unclear D gene. The CDR3 contains 14 residues. Germline CDR1 reads MNHEY; CDR2 reads SVGAGI. V lost 4 bases to trimming and J lost 4 bases, with 13 bases between them. CDR3 DNA: TGTGCCAGCAGTTCTAGAGTGTCGTCCACTGAAGCTTTCTTT. Its translation: CASSSRVSSTEAFF.

The CDR3 DNA reads TGTGCCAGCACCAGGTCCGGTCGGAGTGGGGTCGGGGAGCTGTTTTTT. The encoded protein is CASTRSGRSGVGELFF. The V gene is TRBV7-6, the J gene TRBJ2-2; no clear D. V dropped 7 bases and J dropped 7 bases, with 22 bases sitting between them. Germline-derived CDR1 and CDR2 are SGHVS and FNYEAQ. This CDR3 is built from 16 residues.

The chain employs TRBV7-9 and TRBJ2-5; TRBD2 matches at 12 bases. J gave up 5 bases and V 8 bases, and 12 bases lay outside the gene matches. The CDR3 contains 16 residues. CDR1 SEHNR and CDR2 FQNEAQ come from the germline V gene (reference sequence). For the CDR3, the DNA is TGTGCCAGCGCAAAAAGGAGACTAGCGGGGGAGGAGACCCAGTACTTC. Amino acids: CASAKRRLAGEETQYF.

The V gene is TRBV27, the J gene TRBJ1-1; TRBD1 is a possible D gene (6 bases). The V end lost 5 bases, the J end lost 5 bases, and 21 bases lay between the germline ends. In germline, CDR1 is MNHEY, CDR2 SMNVEV (reference sequence). The CDR3 covers 16 residues. CDR3 in amino acids: CASSGRLGGARTEAFF. Written as DNA, the CDR3 is TGTGCCAGCAGTGGCCGTCTCGGGGGCGCTCGGACTGAAGCTTTCTTT.

This clone was counted between two and nine times. For the CDR3, the DNA is TGCAGCGTTGTAGGACAGGCCTTGGGGACCCAGTACTTC. Translation gives CSVVGQALGTQYF. V and J are TRBV29-1 and TRBJ2-5, with 7 positions matching TRBD1. With V trimmed by 4 bases and J by 7 bases, 9 bases remained unmatched. Germline CDR1 SQVTM, CDR2 ANQGSEA. The CDR3 runs 13 residues.